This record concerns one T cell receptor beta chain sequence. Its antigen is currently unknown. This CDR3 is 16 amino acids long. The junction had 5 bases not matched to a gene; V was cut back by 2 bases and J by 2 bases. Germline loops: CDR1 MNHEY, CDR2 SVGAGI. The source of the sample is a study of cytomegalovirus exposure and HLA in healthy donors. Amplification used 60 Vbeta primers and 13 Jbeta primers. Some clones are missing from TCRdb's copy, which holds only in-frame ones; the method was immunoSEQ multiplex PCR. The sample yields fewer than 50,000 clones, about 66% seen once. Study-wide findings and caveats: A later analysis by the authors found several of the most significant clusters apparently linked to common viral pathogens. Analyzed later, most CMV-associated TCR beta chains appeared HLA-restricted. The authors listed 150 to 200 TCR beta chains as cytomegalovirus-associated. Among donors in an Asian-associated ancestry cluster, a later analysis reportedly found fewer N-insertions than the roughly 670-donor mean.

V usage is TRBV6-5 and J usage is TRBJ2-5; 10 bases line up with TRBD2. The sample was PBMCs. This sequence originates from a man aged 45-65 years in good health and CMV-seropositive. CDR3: CASSYRGAGGQETQYF. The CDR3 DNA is TGTGCCAGCAGTTACCGGGGAGCGGGGGGGCAAGAGACCCAGTACTTC.